Listed below are T cell receptor beta chains from one sample, sequenced in a study of tumor and adjacent non-tumor tissue in lung cancer. TCRdb ran MiXCR on the multiplex PCR reads and lists one entry per CDR3 protein. The sample yields around 99,000 distinct CDR3 sequences, roughly 74% seen once. The material sequenced was lung tumor tissue. These receptor sequences come from a woman aged 60-75 years with non-small cell lung cancer. CDR3s include the opening cysteine and the closing phenylalanine or tryptophan. Fields, in order: CDR3 protein, CDR3 DNA, clone size, D gene, V gene, J gene. D genes are given only for firm matches. Only some rows state a clone size, as once, few, many or a class for expanded clones.

CASSLLSNTEAFF	TGTGCCAGCAGCTTACTCTCCAACACTGAAGCTTTCTTT	few	-	TRBV7-3	TRBJ1-1
CNADVELAYEHYF	TGCAATGCTGACGTAGAATTAGCCTACGAGCATTACTTC	-	-	TRBV20-1	TRBJ2-7
CASSRGGDSLGNQPQHF	TGTGCCAGCAGTCGGGGGGGAGACAGTTTGGGCAATCAGCCCCAGCATTTT	-	-	TRBV12-3/TRBV12-4	TRBJ1-5
CASSPSPGELMNTEAFF	TGTGCCAGCAGTCCCTCTCCAGGGGAGCTGATGAACACTGAAGCTTTCTTT	-	-	TRBV28	TRBJ1-1
CASSSRRGTYGQYF	TGTGCCAGCAGCTCCAGGCGGGGGACCTACGGGCAGTACTTC	-	TRBD2	TRBV6-5	TRBJ2-7
CSVGTDGTDKQYF	TGCAGCGTCGGGACAGATGGCACAGATAAGCAGTATTTT	-	TRBD1	TRBV29-1	TRBJ2-3
CSAIPLEAFF	TGCAGTGCCATTCCTCTCGAAGCTTTCTTT	once	-	TRBV20-1	TRBJ1-1
CSVRTSGTLYEQYF	TGCAGTGTTAGAACTAGCGGGACCCTCTACGAGCAGTATTTC	-	TRBD2	TRBV20-1	TRBJ2-7
CATRAVTDLSSGYTF	TGTGCCACCAGGGCCGTGACAGACCTATCTTCTGGCTACACCTTC	-	-	TRBV5-4	TRBJ1-2
CAGTLYTGAYEQYF	TGTGCCGGCACCTTATATACGGGAGCCTACGAGCAGTACTTC	-	-	TRBV11-3	TRBJ2-7
CAILGVVNTEAFF	TGTGCCATATTAGGGGTAGTGAACACTGAAGCTTTCTTT	-	-	TRBV28	TRBJ1-1
CASSQGGRGAYYGYTF	TGCGCCAGCAGCCAAGGTGGGAGAGGGGCTTACTATGGCTACACCTTC	-	-	TRBV4-3	TRBJ1-2
CASSNSHGANVLTF	TGCGCCAGCAGCAACTCACATGGGGCTAACGTCCTGACTTTC	once	-	TRBV5-1	TRBJ2-6
CASSLAGTGNQPPHF	TGTGCCAGCAGCTTAGCAGGGACAGGGAATCAGCCCCCGCATTTT	-	TRBD1	TRBV7-8	TRBJ1-5
CVSSIANRETQYF	TGTGTCAGCAGCATTGCTAATCGAGAGACCCAGTACTTC	-	-	TRBV7-8	TRBJ2-5
CSVAPSGRAADTQYF	TGCAGCGTGGCCCCTAGCGGGAGGGCCGCAGATACGCAGTATTTT	many	TRBD2	TRBV29-1	TRBJ2-3
CASSYPSGNTEPFF	TGTGCCAGCAGTTATCCCTCAGGGAACACTGAACCTTTCTTT	-	-	TRBV6-2/TRBV6-3	TRBJ1-1
CASSFGWSNQPQHF	TGTGCCAGCAGCTTCGGGTGGAGCAATCAGCCCCAGCATTTT	-	-	TRBV5-6	TRBJ1-5
CVSSFRGVSNQPQHF	TGTGTCAGCAGTTTCCGAGGGGTTAGCAATCAACCCCAGCATTTT	-	-	TRBV12-3/TRBV12-4	TRBJ1-5
CASSQDTSGGVGELFF	TGTGCCAGCAGCCAAGATACTAGCGGGGGCGTCGGGGAGCTGTTTTTT	few	TRBD2	TRBV4-2	TRBJ2-2
CSPRWDHYNGQFF	TGCAGTCCTAGATGGGACCACTACAATGGGCAGTTCTTC	-	-	TRBV20-1	TRBJ2-1
CAGNLIGPPGRMNTEALF	TGTGCCGGCAACTTAATTGGGCCGCCGGGACGGATGAACACTGAAGCTTTATTT	-	-	TRBV11-3	TRBJ1-1
CASSPAVRRPGRDTQYF	TGCGCCAGCAGCCCCGCGGTGAGGCGCCCAGGGAGAGATACGCAGTATTTT	-	-	TRBV5-1	TRBJ2-3
CSASIVTGELFF	TGCAGTGCTAGCATAGTCACCGGGGAGCTATTTTTT	-	-	TRBV20-1	TRBJ2-2
CVSSSTLVAGTQYF	TGTGTCAGCAGCTCGACTTTAGTTGCGGGGACCCAGTATTTC	-	-	TRBV11-3	TRBJ2-5
CSVVGCRPTSLYEQYF	TGCAGCGTTGTTGGATGTCGCCCGACGTCGCTTTACGAGCAGTACTTC	-	-	TRBV29-1	TRBJ2-7
CDSSYGTSWSYEQYF	TGTGACAGCAGCTACGGGACTAGCTGGAGCTACGAACAGTACTTC	-	TRBD2	TRBV11-2	TRBJ2-7
CASSLNRDQPQHF	TGTGCCAGCAGCTTAAACAGGGATCAGCCCCAGCATTTT	-	-	TRBV7-3	TRBJ1-5
CTSSSGASSYNEQFF	TGTACCAGCAGCTCCGGGGCTAGCTCCTACAATGAGCAGTTCTTC	-	-	TRBV4-2	TRBJ2-1
CASKTGCTEAFF	TGCGCCAGCAAGACGGGATGCACTGAAGCTTTCTTT	-	-	TRBV10-2	TRBJ1-1
CASTRDSSYEQYF	TGTGCCAGCACCAGGGACAGTTCGTACGAGCAGTACTTC	many	TRBD1	TRBV12-3/TRBV12-4	TRBJ2-7
CASSLLSYNDQFF	TGTGCCAGCAGCCTTTTGTCCTACAATGATCAGTTCTTC	-	-	TRBV11-1	TRBJ2-1
CASNQGVGGKYGYTF	TGCGCCAGCAACCAAGGGGTAGGGGGAAAATATGGCTACACCTTC	-	-	TRBV4-1	TRBJ1-2
CSAVGLTGGRQETQYF	TGTAGTGCTGTTGGACTAACGGGGGGGAGACAAGAGACCCAATACTTC	-	TRBD2	TRBV20-1	TRBJ2-5
CSTSSSSGTGELLF	TGCAGTACCTCCAGCTCTAGCGGCACCGGGGAGCTGCTTTTT	-	TRBD2	TRBV20-1	TRBJ2-2
CASIRDRAEGEQYF	TGTGCCAGCATCCGGGACAGGGCAGAGGGAGAGCAGTACTTC	-	TRBD1	TRBV11-2	TRBJ2-7
CSAKEYLNYNEQFF	TGCAGTGCTAAGGAATACCTAAACTACAACGAGCAGTTCTTC	-	-	TRBV20-1	TRBJ2-1